The 17 T cell receptor beta chains below were found in one sample sequenced in a study of T cells after yellow fever vaccination. TCRdb passed the 5' RACE reads through MiXCR, listing each CDR3 protein once. The data show approximately 510,000 distinct CDR3 sequences, less than 25% seen once. The sample in question was PBMCs, obtained approximately 22 days after the first yellow fever vaccination. The origin of the receptors is a man younger than 30 who received the YFV17D yellow fever vaccine.

The chain recombines TRBV6-1 with TRBJ2-7; D not certain. The CDR3 has 14 residues. Germline loops: CDR1 MNHNS, CDR2 SASEGT. Trimming cost V 3 bases and J 4 bases, with 13 bases left between them. This chain's CDR3 is CASSDLMGLYEQYV. Written as DNA, the CDR3 is TGTGCCAGCAGTGACCTAATGGGTCTATACGAGCAGTACGTC.

The chain has TRBV7-3 and TRBJ2-7; D possibly uses TRBD1 or TRBD2 (5 bases each). V was shortened by 1 base and J by 6 bases, with 10 bases between the two germline ends. Germline V gene lookup returns CDR1 SGHTA and CDR2 FQGTGA. The CDR3 totals 13 residues. The chain's CDR3 is CASSLNSGAEQYV. The CDR3 DNA reads as TGTGCCAGCAGCTTAAATTCCGGGGCCGAGCAGTACGTC.

This clonotype was seen a handful of times. The V call is TRBV15, the J call TRBJ2-2; the D is unclear. V was shortened by 4 bases and J by 6 bases, with 12 bases between the two germline ends. This CDR3 is built from 14 residues. Germline CDR1 is LNHNV and CDR2 is YYDKDF (reference sequence). The DNA for the CDR3 is TGTGCCACCAGCACGCGGACCCCTCCCGGGGAGCTGTTTTTT. Protein product: CATSTRTPPGELFF. The full variable domain, completed using reference TRBV15 and TRBJ2-2, is DAMVIQNPRYQVTQFGKPVTLSCSQTLNHNVMYWYQQKSSQAPKLLFHYYDKDFNNEADTPDNFQSRRPNTSFCFLDIRSPGLGDTAMYLCATSTRTPPGELFFGEGSRLTVL.

The gene calls are TRBV7-9 and TRBJ2-5, with D unresolved. From germline, CDR1 is SEHNR and CDR2 FQNEAQ (reference sequence). CDR3 length equals 14 residues. V lost 5 bases to trimming and J lost 4 bases, with 14 bases between them. In DNA form, the CDR3 reads TGTGCCAGCAGCCCAGACCAGGCGCGAGAGACCCAGTACTTC. Amino acid sequence: CASSPDQARETQYF. Supplemented by reference TRBV7-9 and TRBJ2-5, the full variable domain reads DTGVSQNPRHKITKRGQNVTFRCDPISEHNRLYWYRQTLGQGPEFLTYFQNEAQLEKSRLLSDRFSAERPKGSFSTLEIQRTEQGDSAMYLCASSPDQARETQYFGPGTRLLVL.

Only a few counts were recorded for this clonotype. V usage is TRBV10-3 and J usage is TRBJ2-3, with D uncertain. The CDR3 has 14 residues. The germline CDR1 and CDR2 sequences are ENHRY and SYGVKD. Trimming removed 7 bases from V and 1 base from J, with 12 bases in between. The CDR3 DNA follows: TGTGCCATCACGTTCTCTCTTGGCACAGATACGCAGTATTTT. It yields the protein CAITFSLGTDTQYF.

The V call is TRBV5-1, the J call TRBJ1-1, with D unclear. Trimming removed 3 bases at V and 5 bases at J, with 11 bases between. Germline loops: CDR1 SGHRS, CDR2 YFSETQ. CDR3 length: 13 amino acids. CDR3 nucleotide sequence: TGCGCCAGCAGCTCTAACAGTCGAACTGAAGCTTTCTTT. It is translated as CASSSNSRTEAFF.

CDR3 sequence: CASRAGRSYEQYF. Here the CDR3 DNA reads TGCGCCAGCAGGGCAGGGAGGTCCTACGAGCAGTACTTC. The chain is built from TRBV10-2 and TRBJ2-7; a weak D match, TRBD2 (6 bases). CDR1 WSHSY and CDR2 SAAADI come from the germline V gene. V was shortened by 6 bases and J by 1 base, with 10 bases between the two germline ends. The CDR3 loop spans 13 amino acids.

This chain links TRBV20-1 with TRBJ2-3, with D unclear. The CDR3 runs 14 residues. Trimming stripped 0 bases from V and 2 bases from J, with 9 bases between. CDR1 and CDR2 from the germline V gene are DFQATT and SNEGSKA (reference sequence). The CDR3 region has the DNA TGCAGTGCTAGAGATCCCTCTAACACAGATACGCAGTATTTT. This gives the protein CSARDPSNTDTQYF.

This sequence joins TRBV4-1 and TRBJ1-1; D possibly corresponds to TRBD1 (6 bases). V lost 3 bases, J lost 6 bases, and 14 bases lay in between. Germline V gene lookup returns CDR1 MGHRA and CDR2 YSYEKL. This CDR3 region has 14 residues. CDR3 DNA: TGCGCCAGCAGCCAGGTCTCCGAGGGGGCTGAAGCTTTCTTT. Translating gives CASSQVSEGAEAFF.

The chain is built from TRBV27 and TRBJ2-3; the match to TRBD2 covers 13 bases. The germline V gene has CDR1 MNHEY and CDR2 SMNVEV (reference sequence). J gave up 2 bases and V 6 bases, and 11 bases lay outside the gene matches. The CDR3 loop spans 18 amino acids. CDR3 protein: CASRSSGTSGAFTDTQYF. In DNA form, the CDR3 reads TGTGCCAGCAGATCTTCCGGGACTAGCGGGGCCTTCACAGATACGCAGTATTTT.

The genes are TRBV10-2 and TRBJ1-4; no definite D call. Looked up from germline, CDR1 is WSHSY and CDR2 is SAAADI. The CDR3 sequence is 17 residues long. Trimming took 2 bases from V and 3 from J, leaving 16 bases between them. CDR3 in amino acids: CASSEASRHPPNEKLFF. CDR3 DNA: TGCGCCAGCAGTGAGGCAAGTCGACATCCCCCTAATGAAAAACTGTTTTTT.

V and J are TRBV7-6 and TRBJ2-3; 10 bases line up with TRBD2. The V gene's germline CDR1 is SGHVS and CDR2 FNYEAQ. This CDR3 is 15 amino acids long. V dropped 4 bases and J dropped 0; count of bases not matched to a gene: 1. CDR3 in amino acids: CASSSSGRSTDTQYF. CDR3 in DNA: TGTGCCAGCAGCTCTAGCGGGAGAAGCACAGATACGCAGTATTTT.

This sequence joins TRBV6-1 and TRBJ2-7, with 10 positions matching TRBD2. Germline V gives CDR1 MNHNS, CDR2 SASEGT. The CDR3 has 15 residues. With 6 bases clipped from V and 6 bases from J, the junction kept 11 bases outside the gene matches. As DNA, the CDR3 is TGTGCCAGCAGACCCCTGTCGGGACTAGCGACCGAGCAGTACTTC. As protein: CASRPLSGLATEQYF.

This clonotype came up a few times. This rearrangement joins TRBV5-1 to TRBJ2-5, with D perhaps matching TRBD1 or TRBD2 (5 bases each). This CDR3 region has 17 residues. The V gene's germline CDR1 is SGHRS and CDR2 YFSETQ. Trimming pared 4 bases from V and 0 bases from J, leaving 19 bases between. The CDR3 coding sequence is TGCGCCAGCAGCCCCCTACCCACCGGGGCCCACCAAGAGACCCAGTACTTC. Amino acids: CASSPLPTGAHQETQYF.

Points on this clonotype: One junction end does not reproduce the germline sequence, and a read error may be involved. This chain links TRBV20-1 with TRBJ1-1; 7 bases are shared with TRBD1. The CDR3 has 13 amino acids. Germline lookup yields CDR1 DFQATT and CDR2 SNEGSKA (reference sequence). The CDR3 loop reads CSARDLTSGGAFF. The CDR3 DNA reads as TGCAGTGCGAGAGATCTAACTTCAGGGGGGGCTTTCTTT.

This clonotype has just a few counts. The CDR3 nucleotides read TGTGCCAGCAGTAATCTCGGACTAGGCCAAGAGACCCAGTACTTC. The encoded protein is CASSNLGLGQETQYF. The chain uses TRBV12-3 or TRBV12-4 and TRBJ2-5; 7 positions agree with TRBD2. The CDR3 is made up of 15 amino acids. V lost 5 bases to trimming and J lost 1 base; unmatched junction nucleotides: 7.

This chain uses TRBV7-3 with TRBJ2-1, with D unclear. Germline lookup yields CDR1 SGHTA and CDR2 FQGTGA. The length of the CDR3 is 13 residues. Trimming removed 2 bases at V and 6 bases at J, with 8 bases between. The CDR3 DNA reads TGTGCCAGCAGCTTAGGGGTGAGCAATGAGCAGTTCTTC. This gives the protein CASSLGVSNEQFF.